The rows below give T cell receptor beta chains drawn from one sample of a study of radiotherapy plus CTLA-4 blockade in lung cancer. Libraries were prepared by immunoSEQ multiplex PCR; TCRdb keeps only in-frame clonotypes and omits some of them. The table lists about 48,000 clones, around 83% of them singletons. The material sequenced was peripheral blood, taken from a patient treated with radiotherapy plus ipilimumab. The source of these receptors is a human donor with non-small cell lung cancer who had stable disease on radiotherapy plus ipilimumab. Both conserved end residues are part of each CDR3. The D gene is left open where the match is weak. Clone size is stated in some rows and not others, as once, few, many or a class when expanded.

CDR3aa | CDR3nt | j_gene | abundance | v_gene | d_gene
CASSWDLQETQYF | TGCGCCAGCAGCTGGGACTTGCAAGAGACCCAGTACTTC | TRBJ2-5 | . | TRBV5-1 | .
CASSIALGSYEQYF | TGTGCCAGTAGTATTGCGCTGGGGAGCTACGAGCAGTACTTC | TRBJ2-7 | . | TRBV19 | .
CASSGTGGYGYTF | TGTGCCAGCAGTGGGACAGGGGGCTATGGCTACACCTTC | TRBJ1-2 | . | TRBV28 | TRBD1
CASSLGLARYEQYF | TGTGCCAGCAGCTTAGGACTAGCTCGGTACGAGCAGTACTTC | TRBJ2-7 | . | TRBV13 | .
CASMTGQISGNTIYF | TGTGCCAGTATGACTGGACAGATCTCTGGAAACACCATATATTTT | TRBJ1-3 | . | TRBV2 | .
CASKTGGPNEKLFF | TGTGCCAGCAAGACAGGGGGCCCTAATGAAAAACTGTTTTTT | TRBJ1-4 | . | TRBV28 | TRBD1
CAWSQDRVAFF | TGTGCCTGGAGCCAGGACAGGGTGGCTTTCTTT | TRBJ1-1 | few | TRBV30 | TRBD1
CASSFGGYYEQYF | TGTGCCAGCAGCTTCGGGGGATACTACGAGCAGTACTTC | TRBJ2-7 | few | TRBV7-9 | .
CASSLVPPGVEQYF | TGTGCCAGCAGTTTAGTCCCCCCGGGGGTCGAGCAGTACTTC | TRBJ2-7 | . | TRBV27 | .
CASTLGLSTDTQYF | TGTGCCAGCACCCTGGGACTGAGCACAGATACGCAGTATTTT | TRBJ2-3 | . | TRBV2 | .
CASSAVGLVVNEQFF | TGTGCCAGCAGCGCAGTGGGACTAGTAGTTAATGAGCAGTTCTTC | TRBJ2-1 | . | TRBV7-2 | TRBD2
CASSLRVEDTQYF | TGTGCCAGCAGCCTCCGGGTTGAGGATACGCAGTATTTT | TRBJ2-3 | . | TRBV7-6 | .
CASSPPRYWTSGSNEQFF | TGTGCCAGCTCACCACCGAGGTATTGGACTAGCGGGAGTAATGAGCAGTTCTTC | TRBJ2-1 | . | TRBV18 | TRBD2
CASSLRERSEAFF | TGTGCCAGCTCCCTACGGGAGAGGTCTGAAGCTTTCTTT | TRBJ1-1 | . | TRBV18 | .
CASSHGNIQYF | TGTGCCAGCAGCCACGGTAACATTCAGTACTTC | TRBJ2-4 | . | TRBV14 | .
CASSLLGGSYEQYF | TGTGCCAGCAGCTTATTAGGCGGATCCTACGAGCAGTACTTC | TRBJ2-7 | . | TRBV7-8 | .
CASSVEPAGAQGEQFF | TGTGCCAGCAGCGTAGAACCAGCGGGAGCTCAAGGAGAGCAGTTCTTC | TRBJ2-1 | . | TRBV9 | TRBD2
CASSPTGGDEQYF | TGTGCCAGTAGCCCGACAGGGGGGGACGAGCAGTACTTC | TRBJ2-7 | few | TRBV19 | TRBD1
CASSFDRELYEQYF | TGTGCCAGCAGTTTTGACAGGGAACTCTACGAGCAGTACTTC | TRBJ2-7 | . | TRBV28 | TRBD1
CASSLDRGKAYEQYF | TGTGCCAGCAGCTTGGACAGGGGCAAGGCCTACGAGCAGTACTTC | TRBJ2-7 | . | TRBV5-4 | TRBD1
CASRTTGSTEAFF | TGTGCCAGCAGAACGACAGGTTCCACTGAAGCTTTCTTT | TRBJ1-1 | . | TRBV27 | .
CASSYPRLAGGPVITETQYF | TGTGCCAGCAGTTACCCAAGACTAGCGGGAGGCCCTGTCATTACTGAGACCCAGTACTTC | TRBJ2-5 | . | TRBV27 | TRBD2
CASSWTTSGEYNEQFF | TGCGCCAGCAGCTGGACAACTAGCGGAGAGTACAATGAGCAGTTCTTC | TRBJ2-1 | . | TRBV5-1 | TRBD2
CASSLEPSFYTGELFF | TGTGCCAGCAGCTTAGAACCTAGCTTTTACACCGGGGAGCTGTTTTTT | TRBJ2-2 | . | TRBV7-2 | .
CASSVQGGASYEQYF | TGTGCCAGTAGTGTCCAGGGCGGGGCCTCCTACGAGCAGTACTTC | TRBJ2-7 | . | TRBV19 | .
CASSQETGNNQPQHF | TGCGCCAGCAGCCAAGAAACAGGGAACAATCAGCCCCAGCATTTT | TRBJ1-5 | few | TRBV4-3 | .
CASSQVGRVGQPQHF | TGCGCCAGCAGCCAAGTTGGGAGGGTAGGCCAGCCCCAGCATTTT | TRBJ1-5 | . | TRBV4-1 | .
CAWSATRGAGGELFF | TGTGCCTGGAGTGCCACCAGGGGGGCGGGCGGGGAGCTGTTTTTT | TRBJ2-2 | . | TRBV30 | .
CASSPLVSSAGAGYTF | TGTGCCAGTAGTCCCCTTGTGTCTTCCGCGGGGGCTGGCTACACCTTC | TRBJ1-2 | . | TRBV19 | .
CASSPTGLGGRETQYF | TGCGCCAGCAGCCCTACTGGACTAGGAGGGCGAGAGACCCAGTACTTC | TRBJ2-5 | . | TRBV5-1 | TRBD2
CASSLGGTGTDTQYF | TGTGCCAGCAGCTTAGGGGGGACAGGCACAGATACGCAGTATTTT | TRBJ2-3 | . | TRBV7-9 | TRBD1
CASSRLSGDFYEQYF | TGTGCCAGCAGTCGACTTAGCGGGGATTTCTACGAGCAGTACTTC | TRBJ2-7 | . | TRBV6-6 | TRBD2
CASSSFPVSGGSSYEQYF | TGTGCCAGCAGCTCCTTCCCCGTCTCAGGGGGGTCCTCCTACGAGCAGTACTTC | TRBJ2-7 | . | TRBV5-5 | .
CASSDSSNYGYTF | TGTGCCAGCTCAGACAGCTCTAACTATGGCTACACCTTC | TRBJ1-2 | . | TRBV2 | .
CASSVMAATNEKLFF | TGTGCCAGCAGTGTTATGGCCGCAACTAATGAAAAACTGTTTTTT | TRBJ1-4 | few | TRBV6-1 | .
CAISERKAGTTGGLFF | TGTGCCATCAGTGAAAGGAAGGCAGGGACCACCGGGGGGCTGTTTTTT | TRBJ2-2 | . | TRBV10-3 | .
CASGSSSGSGDTQYF | TGTGCCAGTGGATCTTCTAGCGGGAGTGGGGATACGCAGTATTTT | TRBJ2-3 | . | TRBV7-9 | TRBD2
CASSRRMGAGGPAGELFF | TGCGCCAGCAGCCGCCGAATGGGGGCGGGAGGGCCAGCCGGGGAGCTGTTTTTT | TRBJ2-2 | few | TRBV4-3 | TRBD2
CASSSGTGSGEQYF | TGTGCCAGCAGTTCCGGGACAGGGTCGGGGGAGCAGTACTTC | TRBJ2-7 | . | TRBV2 | TRBD1
CASSYFGQNYEQYF | TGTGCCAGCAGTTACTTTGGACAGAATTACGAGCAGTACTTC | TRBJ2-7 | . | TRBV6-6 | .
CASSSNLGGITDTQYF | TGTGCCAGCAGCTCCAACCTTGGGGGGATCACAGATACGCAGTATTTT | TRBJ2-3 | . | TRBV7-9 | .
CASSFGRRENTDTQYF | TGTGCCAGCAGCTTTGGGAGGCGGGAGAACACAGATACGCAGTATTTT | TRBJ2-3 | . | TRBV5-4 | TRBD2
CASSEVGDIFYSNQPQHF | TGTGCCAGCAGTGAGGTGGGGGACATCTTTTATAGCAATCAGCCCCAGCATTTT | TRBJ1-5 | . | TRBV6-1 | .
CASSLPGAPDTQYF | TGTGCCAGCAGCCTACCGGGAGCTCCAGATACGCAGTATTTT | TRBJ2-3 | . | TRBV7-6 | .
CASSLFLGSDEQYF | TGTGCCAGCAGTTTATTTCTAGGATCAGACGAGCAGTACTTC | TRBJ2-7 | . | TRBV27 | .
CASSVESGINQPQHF | TGTGCCAGCAGCGTAGAGTCAGGGATCAATCAGCCCCAGCATTTT | TRBJ1-5 | . | TRBV9 | .
CASRPRDTYEQYF | TGCGCCAGCCGACCCCGGGACACCTACGAGCAGTACTTC | TRBJ2-7 | . | TRBV5-1 | .
CAWSVKNTGVWNQPQHF | TGTGCCTGGAGTGTTAAGAACACCGGGGTGTGGAATCAGCCCCAGCATTTT | TRBJ1-5 | . | TRBV30 | .
CASSFFGRGERETQYF | TGTGCCAGCAGTTTCTTTGGCAGGGGGGAAAGAGAGACCCAGTACTTC | TRBJ2-5 | once | TRBV27 | .
CASSVGLAAPSSYNEQFF | TGTGCCAGCAGCGTAGGGCTAGCGGCCCCTAGCTCCTACAATGAGCAGTTCTTC | TRBJ2-1 | . | TRBV9 | TRBD2
CASSPTLAMNTGELFF | TGTGCCAGCAGCCCGACCCTAGCGATGAACACCGGGGAGCTGTTTTTT | TRBJ2-2 | . | TRBV7-9 | .
CASSTRDTLPLALVGETQYF | TGTGCCAGCAGCACCCGGGACACCCTACCCTTAGCGCTAGTGGGAGAGACCCAGTACTTC | TRBJ2-5 | . | TRBV28 | .
CASSIRTGNFHEQYF | TGTGCCAGTAGTATACGGACAGGGAATTTTCACGAGCAGTACTTC | TRBJ2-7 | . | TRBV19 | TRBD1
CASSFGGANQPQHF | TGTGCCAGCAGCTTCGGGGGAGCCAATCAGCCCCAGCATTTT | TRBJ1-5 | . | TRBV5-6 | .
CASARQGLVPGANVLTF | TGCGCCAGCGCCAGACAGGGACTAGTTCCTGGGGCCAACGTCCTGACTTTC | TRBJ2-6 | . | TRBV4-1 | .
CASSIQAAYNEQFF | TGTGCCAGTAGTATACAGGCAGCCTACAATGAGCAGTTCTTC | TRBJ2-1 | . | TRBV19 | .
CASSLGGQPQETQYF | TGTGCCAGCAGCTTAGGCGGACAGCCGCAGGAGACCCAGTACTTC | TRBJ2-5 | . | TRBV7-3 | .